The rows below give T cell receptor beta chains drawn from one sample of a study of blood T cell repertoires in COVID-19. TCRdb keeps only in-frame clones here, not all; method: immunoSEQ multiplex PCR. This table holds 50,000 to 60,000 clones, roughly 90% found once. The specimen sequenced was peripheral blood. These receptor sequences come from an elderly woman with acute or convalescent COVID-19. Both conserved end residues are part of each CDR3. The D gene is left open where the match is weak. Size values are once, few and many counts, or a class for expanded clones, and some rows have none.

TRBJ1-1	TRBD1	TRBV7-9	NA	CASSAGTDTEAFF	TGTGCCAGCAGCGCCGGGACAGACACTGAAGCTTTCTTT
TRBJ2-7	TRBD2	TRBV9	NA	CASSVVSSGSGEQYF	TGTGCCAGCAGCGTAGTGTCTAGCGGGAGCGGCGAGCAGTACTTC
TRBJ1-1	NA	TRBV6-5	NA	CASSWNQGTEAFF	TGTGCCAGCAGCTGGAACCAGGGGACTGAAGCTTTCTTT
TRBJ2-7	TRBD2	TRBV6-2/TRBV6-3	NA	CASSYSRRAGGPGEQYF	TGTGCCAGCAGTTACTCTCGGCGAGCGGGAGGGCCCGGTGAGCAGTACTTC
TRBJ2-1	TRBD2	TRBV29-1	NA	CSVEEEGTSVIKDEQFF	TGCAGCGTTGAAGAAGAAGGGACTAGTGTTATTAAGGATGAGCAGTTCTTC
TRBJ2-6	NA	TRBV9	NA	CASSDRDTHSGANVLTF	TGTGCCAGCAGCGACCGGGACACCCACTCTGGGGCCAACGTCCTGACTTTC
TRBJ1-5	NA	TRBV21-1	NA	CASSKGGQGYQPQHF	TGTGCCAGCAGCAAAGGGGGACAGGGGTATCAGCCCCAGCATTTT
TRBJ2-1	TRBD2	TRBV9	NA	CASSVTDSGRISEQFF	TGTGCCAGCAGCGTAACGGATAGCGGGAGGATTAGTGAGCAGTTCTTC
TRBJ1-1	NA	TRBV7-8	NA	CASSFADRNTEAFF	TGTGCCAGCAGCTTCGCAGACAGGAACACTGAAGCTTTCTTT
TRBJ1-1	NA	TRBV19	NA	CASSSQANTEAFF	TGTGCCAGTAGCTCCCAAGCGAACACTGAAGCTTTCTTT
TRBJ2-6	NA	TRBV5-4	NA	CATQGNSGANVLTF	TGTGCCACCCAGGGGAACTCTGGGGCCAACGTCCTGACTTTC
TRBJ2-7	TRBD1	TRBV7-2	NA	CASSSGQGQHTYEQYF	TGTGCCAGCAGCTCCGGACAGGGACAGCACACCTACGAGCAGTACTTC
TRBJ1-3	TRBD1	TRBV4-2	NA	CASSQDRQGVDTIYF	TGTGCCAGCAGCCAGGATCGACAGGGGGTTGACACCATATATTTT
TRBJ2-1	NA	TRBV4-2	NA	CASRPTGNSYNEQFF	TGTGCCAGCAGACCTACAGGGAACTCCTACAATGAGCAGTTCTTC
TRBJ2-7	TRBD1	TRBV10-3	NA	CASTGQGGYEQYF	TGTGCCTCCACGGGACAGGGGGGGTACGAGCAGTACTTC
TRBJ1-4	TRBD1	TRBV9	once	CASSGPGQGPEKLFF	TGTGCCAGCAGCGGACCGGGACAGGGACCCGAAAAACTGTTTTTT
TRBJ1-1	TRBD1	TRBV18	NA	CASSPPGSGGSPAEAFF	TGTGCCAGCTCACCACCCGGTTCAGGGGGCAGTCCCGCTGAAGCTTTCTTT
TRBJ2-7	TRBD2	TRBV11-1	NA	CASSLVTSGSYEQYF	TGTGCCAGCAGCTTGGTAACTAGCGGGAGTTACGAGCAGTACTTC
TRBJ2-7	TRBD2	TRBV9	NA	CASSAGLAGGGEQYF	TGTGCCAGCAGCGCGGGACTAGCGGGAGGCGGCGAGCAGTACTTC
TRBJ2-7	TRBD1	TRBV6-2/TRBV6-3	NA	CASSYPPDRAPYEQYF	TGTGCCAGCAGTTATCCCCCGGACAGGGCCCCCTACGAGCAGTACTTC
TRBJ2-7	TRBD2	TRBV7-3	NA	CASSLITSAEQYF	TGTGCCAGCAGCTTAATTACTAGCGCCGAGCAGTACTTC
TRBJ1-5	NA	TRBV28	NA	CASSRGFQPQHF	TGTGCCAGCAGCCGGGGGTTTCAGCCCCAGCATTTT
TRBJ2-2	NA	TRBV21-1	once	CASSRPGQGATGELFF	TGTGCCAGCAGTCGCCCGGGACAGGGGGCGACCGGGGAGCTGTTTTTT
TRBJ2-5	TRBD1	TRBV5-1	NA	CATTEGDRGVQETQYF	TGCGCCACCACAGAGGGGGACAGGGGGGTGCAAGAGACCCAGTACTTC
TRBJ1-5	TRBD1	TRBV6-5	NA	CASSLTGGQPQHF	TGTGCCAGCAGTTTGACAGGGGGACAGCCCCAGCATTTT
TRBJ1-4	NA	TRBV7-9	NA	CASSSYDRNVIF	TGTGCCAGCAGCTCCTACGACAGGAACGTGATTTTT
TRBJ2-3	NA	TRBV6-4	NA	CASSEAYASTDTQYF	TGTGCCAGCAGTGAGGCTTACGCTAGCACAGATACGCAGTATTTT
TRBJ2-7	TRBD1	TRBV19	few	CASSTRTGGYEQYF	TGTGCCAGTAGTACCCGGACAGGGGGCTACGAGCAGTACTTC
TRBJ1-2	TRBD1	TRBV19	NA	CASSPPTGNYGYTF	TGTGCCAGTAGTCCCCCGACAGGGAACTATGGCTACACCTTC
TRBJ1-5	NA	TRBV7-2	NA	CASSFGQGNQPQHF	TGTGCCAGCAGCTTTGGGCAGGGAAACCAGCCCCAGCATTTT
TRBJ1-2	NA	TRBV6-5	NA	CASGSGANYGYTF	TGTGCCAGCGGATCAGGGGCTAACTATGGCTACACCTTC
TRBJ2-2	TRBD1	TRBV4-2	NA	CASSQDRQGVRRTGELFF	TGTGCCAGCAGCCAAGATCGGCAGGGGGTACGGAGAACCGGGGAGCTGTTTTTT
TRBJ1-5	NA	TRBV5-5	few	CASRLDSYSNQPQHF	TGTGCCAGCCGACTTGACAGTTATAGCAATCAGCCCCAGCATTTT
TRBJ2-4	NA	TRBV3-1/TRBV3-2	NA	CASSNLAKNIQYF	TGTGCCAGCAGCAATCTAGCCAAAAACATTCAGTACTTC
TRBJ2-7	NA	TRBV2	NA	CASSGTGNYEQYF	TGTGCCAGCAGTGGCACAGGAAACTACGAGCAGTACTTC
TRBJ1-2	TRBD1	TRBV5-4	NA	CASSLGQGAGYTF	TGTGCCAGCAGCCTGGGACAGGGGGCTGGCTACACCTTC
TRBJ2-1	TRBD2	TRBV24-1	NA	CATSDSRLLAAFNEQFF	TGTGCCACCAGTGATTCCCGGTTACTAGCGGCTTTCAATGAGCAGTTCTTC
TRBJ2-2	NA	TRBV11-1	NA	CASSLSETGELFF	TGTGCCAGCAGCTTAAGTGAGACCGGGGAGCTGTTTTTT
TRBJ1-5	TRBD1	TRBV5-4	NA	CASSPGTDNQPQHF	TGTGCCAGCAGCCCCGGGACAGACAATCAGCCCCAGCATTTT
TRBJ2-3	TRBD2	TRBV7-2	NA	CASSLVGLVGTDTQYF	TGTGCCAGCAGCTTAGTGGGACTAGTAGGCACAGATACGCAGTATTTT
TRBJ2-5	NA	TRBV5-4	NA	CASSPVSQETQYF	TGTGCCAGCAGTCCGGTGTCCCAAGAGACCCAGTACTTC
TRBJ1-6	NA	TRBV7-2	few	CASSATKGNNSPLHF	TGTGCCAGCAGTGCAACAAAGGGGAATAATTCACCCCTCCACTTT
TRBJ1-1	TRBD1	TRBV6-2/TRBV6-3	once	CASSYAGQPNTEAFF	TGTGCCAGCAGTTACGCGGGACAGCCGAACACTGAAGCTTTCTTT
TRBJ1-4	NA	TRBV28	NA	CASSTGPRGGKLFF	TGTGCCAGCAGTACCGGGCCACGGGGTGGGAAACTGTTTTTT
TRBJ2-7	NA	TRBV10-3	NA	CAISERGVGLDEQYF	TGTGCCATCAGTGAGAGGGGGGTCGGACTAGACGAGCAGTACTTC
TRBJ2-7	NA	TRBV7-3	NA	CASSLQVVGRSYEQYF	TGTGCCAGCAGCTTACAGGTAGTTGGTCGCTCCTACGAGCAGTACTTC
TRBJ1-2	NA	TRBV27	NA	CASSQVARGYGYTF	TGTGCCAGCAGCCAAGTAGCCAGGGGCTATGGCTACACCTTC
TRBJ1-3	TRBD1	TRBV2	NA	CASSPNKPGQGTGANTIYF	TGTGCCAGCAGTCCTAATAAACCGGGACAGGGGACCGGAGCAAACACCATATATTTT
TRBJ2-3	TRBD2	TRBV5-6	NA	CASSLLAGGADTQYF	TGTGCCAGCAGCTTGTTGGCGGGAGGTGCAGATACGCAGTATTTT
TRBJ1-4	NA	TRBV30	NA	CAWGGRTWEKLFF	TGTGCCTGGGGGGGCAGGACTTGGGAAAAACTGTTTTTT
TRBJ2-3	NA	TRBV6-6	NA	CASSPGGGTQYF	TGTGCCAGCAGTCCAGGGGGAGGTACGCAGTATTTT
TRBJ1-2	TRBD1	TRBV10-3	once	CAISDKQGAVYGYTF	TGTGCCATCAGTGATAAACAGGGGGCAGTCTATGGCTACACCTTC
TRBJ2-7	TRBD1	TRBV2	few	CASSRDRDEQYF	TGTGCCAGCAGTCGGGACAGGGACGAGCAGTACTTC
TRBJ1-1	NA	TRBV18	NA	CASSPTHVEAFF	TGTGCCAGCTCACCAACACACGTTGAAGCTTTCTTT
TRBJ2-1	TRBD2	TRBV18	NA	CASSPPIAGVSEQFF	TGTGCCAGCTCACCCCCCATAGCGGGAGTTTCTGAGCAGTTCTTC
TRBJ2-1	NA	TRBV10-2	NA	CASSESSSGQGEQFF	TGCGCCAGCAGTGAGTCGTCTAGCGGCCAGGGGGAGCAGTTCTTC
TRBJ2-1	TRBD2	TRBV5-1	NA	CASSHGTSGGKEFF	TGCGCCAGCAGCCACGGGACTAGCGGGGGGAAGGAGTTCTTC